This T cell receptor (beta chain) was found in a study of CD8+ T cells in alopecia areata. Across the whole study: Treated patients received oral tofacitinib, 5 to 10 mg twice daily.

The study's findings and limits: Many expanded lesional clones remained in scalp and blood on tofacitinib. Mice showed TCR sharing more clearly than patients did, possibly owing to HLA.

Turning to this clone: Its antigen is currently unknown.

CDR3 length: 17 amino acids. The germline gives CDR1 PRHDT, CDR2 FYEKMQ (reference sequence). Trimming removed 0 bases from V and 0 bases from J, with 12 bases in between. Sequencing relied on a cDNA template that was reverse transcribed from extracted RNA. Sequencing was performed with immunoSEQ multiplex PCR; in TCRdb, only in-frame clones are kept and a portion is missing. The table shows approximately 300,000 clones, with more than 45% occurring only once. The treatment here: oral pan-JAK inhibitor, 5-10 mg twice daily. The sample was CD4+ T cells sorted from blood, taken at week 24, from a patient treated with tofacitinib. This sequence joins TRBV13 and TRBJ2-4; perhaps TRBD2 as D (6 bases). The TCR originated in a human donor with alopecia areata. This chain's CDR3 is CASSLGRGRGAKNIQYF. The DNA of the CDR3 is TGTGCCAGCAGCTTAGGCCGAGGGCGGGGAGCCAAAAACATTCAGTACTTC.